These 13 T cell receptor beta chains share one sample of origin, sequenced in a study of blood T cells in healthy people across ages. A second PCR of roughly 7 to 11 cycles used a sample-barcoded 5' primer and a J-beta primer mix. In TCRdb, the 5' RACE reads were re-called with MiXCR into one record per CDR3 protein. The repertoire holds around 1.5 million distinct CDR3 sequences, with approximately 40% as singletons. The sample was blood. All receptors derive from a woman in her late teens or twenties in good health.

This clonotype was counted a single time. The V and J genes are TRBV2 and TRBJ1-5; TRBD1 might be the D (5 bases). The CDR3 is 15 amino acids. The ends were cut back, 1 base at V and 3 bases at J, with 10 bases in the middle. The germline gives CDR1 SNHLY, CDR2 FYNNEI. The CDR3 DNA reads TGTGCCAGCAGTGAAGAGGGGACGCACAATCAGCCCCAGCATTTT. This sequence encodes CASSEEGTHNQPQHF.

CDR3: CASILSREQPQHF. CDR3 bases: TGTGCCAGCATCCTAAGTAGGGAACAGCCCCAGCATTTT. V and J are TRBV2 and TRBJ1-5; no clear D gene. The CDR3 length is 13 residues. Trimming pared 7 bases from V and 7 bases from J, leaving 14 bases between. Germline CDR1 and CDR2: SNHLY and FYNNEI.

This clonotype has a handful of counts. The genes are TRBV20-1 and TRBJ2-7; no firm D call. The CDR3 spans 12 residues. Trimming removed 5 bases from V and 5 bases from J, with 13 bases in between. Per germline, CDR1 DFQATT and CDR2 SNEGSKA (reference sequence). The CDR3 is CSAAPGVNEQYF. DNA for the CDR3: TGCAGTGCTGCCCCCGGAGTGAACGAGCAGTACTTC.

V gene TRBV12-3 or TRBV12-4 combines with J gene TRBJ2-2, with 9 bases lining up with TRBD1. V dropped 6 bases and J dropped 5; count of bases not matched to a gene: 7. The CDR3 is 15 amino acids. CDR3 nucleotides: TGTGCCAGCAGCCCGACAGGGGGGTCTACCGGGGAGCTGTTTTTT. Its protein is CASSPTGGSTGELFF.

Remarks on this clonotype: A read error may explain this, as a much larger clone is one base away. The chain has TRBV10-3 and TRBJ2-1; the match to TRBD1 covers 8 bases. The ends lost 6 bases at V and 8 bases at J; junction bases unmatched: 9. Per the germline V gene, CDR1 is ENHRY and CDR2 is SYGVKD. CDR3 length: 14 amino acids. The CDR3 protein is CAIREGQEYDEQFF. The CDR3 DNA sequence: TGTGCCATCAGGGAGGGACAGGAGTACGATGAGCAGTTCTTC.

The chain couples TRBV5-1 to TRBJ1-2, with 7 bases that match TRBD1. Looked up from germline, CDR1 is SGHRS and CDR2 is YFSETQ. The CDR3 contains 14 residues. V gave up 4 bases and J gave up 7 bases; unmatched junction bases: 10. The CDR3 coding sequence is TGCGCCAGCAGCCCTGCGGGACAGAGTTGTGGCTACACCTTC. Its protein product is CASSPAGQSCGYTF.

This clonotype was seen a few times. The V and J genes are TRBV7-2 and TRBJ1-4; tentative D call: TRBD1 (5 bases). Germline V gene data show CDR1 as SGHTA and CDR2 as FQGNSA. The CDR3 loop spans 16 amino acids. Between the trimmed V and J ends, which lost 5 bases and 2 bases, there was a span of 15 bases. CDR3: CASSPIRAGTNEKLFF. In DNA, the CDR3 is TGTGCCAGCAGCCCGATCCGGGCAGGGACTAATGAAAAACTGTTTTTT. Looking up the rest from reference TRBV7-2 and TRBJ1-4 gives the full variable domain: GAGVSQSPSNKVTEKGKDVELRCDPISGHTALYWYRQSLGQGLEFLIYFQGNSAPDKSGLPSDRFSAERTGGSVSTLTIQRTQQEDSAVYLCASSPIRAGTNEKLFFGSGTQLSVL.

The chain joins TRBV10-2 to TRBJ2-1; D is perhaps TRBD1 (5 bases). V lost 3 bases to trimming and J lost 7 bases, with 10 bases between them. Germline V gene sequence: CDR1 WSHSY, CDR2 SAAADI. The CDR3 sequence is 13 residues long. The CDR3 loop reads CASSDSAGNEQFF. For the CDR3, the DNA is TGCGCCAGCAGTGATTCGGCAGGGAATGAGCAGTTCTTC.

Only a few counts were recorded for this clonotype. The chain employs TRBV12-3 or TRBV12-4 and TRBJ1-1; D is undetermined. V dropped 3 bases and J dropped 1 base, with 9 bases sitting between them. CDR3 length: 14 amino acids. CDR3 sequence: CASSFNIENTEAFF. Here the CDR3 DNA reads TGTGCCAGCAGTTTTAATATAGAGAACACTGAAGCTTTCTTT.

This clonotype occurred many times. This chain links TRBV6-4 with TRBJ1-5; D is perhaps TRBD1 (6 bases). With 1 base removed from V and 1 base from J, the gap between germline ends came to 14 bases. Germline V gives CDR1 MRHNA, CDR2 SNTAGT. The length of the CDR3 is 17 residues. CDR3 amino acids: CASSDYRTVLSNQPQHF. The CDR3 region has the DNA TGTGCCAGCAGTGACTACCGGACAGTGTTGAGCAATCAGCCCCAGCATTTT.

The J gene is TRBJ2-3, the V gene TRBV20-1; D may correspond to TRBD1 or TRBD2 (5 bases each). This CDR3 has 14 amino acids. Trimming took 5 bases from V and 4 from J, leaving 16 bases between them. Germline CDR1 DFQATT, CDR2 SNEGSKA (reference sequence). The CDR3 here is CSASVGDGADTQYF. CDR3 sequence (DNA): TGCAGTGCTTCCGTTGGGGACGGTGCAGATACGCAGTATTTT.

The chain recombines TRBV19 with TRBJ2-1; a possible D gene is TRBD2 (5 bases). V lost 4 bases and J 8 bases, leaving 18 bases between the germline ends. Germline V CDR1 and CDR2: LNHDA, SQIVND (reference sequence). This CDR3 is 15 amino acids long. CDR3 DNA sequence: TGTGCCAGTAGTAAGACCTGGACCCGGGAAGATGAGCAGTTCTTC. It codes for CASSKTWTREDEQFF.

In the case of this clonotype: At one end, the junction sequence differs from germline, possibly due to a read error. The chain is built from TRBV7-9 and TRBJ1-2; 11 nucleotides agree with TRBD1. This CDR3 region has 15 residues. Germline V gene data show CDR1 as SEHNR and CDR2 as FQNEAQ (reference sequence). As DNA, the CDR3 is TGTGCCAGCAGCACCCGGACAGGGGGCGTCGATGGCTACATCTTC. It yields the protein CASSTRTGGVDGYIF.